The rows below give T cell receptor beta chains drawn from one sample of a study of T-cell memory formation after mild COVID-19. In TCRdb, the 5' RACE reads were re-called with MiXCR into one record per CDR3 protein. Found here are 200,000 to 250,000 distinct CDR3 sequences, about a sixth of them singletons; the top ten hold approximately 3.5%. The sequencing sample was made of PBMCs or a T cell subset sorted from them (not recorded which). The receptors were gathered from a young man who had mild COVID-19 (a few samples of this study predate the infection). Cell type and time point are not known. CDR3s include the opening cysteine and the closing phenylalanine or tryptophan. A D gene is named only where the DNA matches it firmly. Some rows mark clone size as missing; the rest say once, few, many or name a class of expanded clone.

D gene	V gene	clone size	J gene	CDR3 protein	CDR3 DNA
TRBD1	TRBV20-1	few	TRBJ2-3	CSARKGTGNADTQYF	TGCAGTGCTAGGAAAGGGACAGGGAACGCAGATACGCAGTATTTT
TRBD2	TRBV28	NA	TRBJ2-5	CASSKKLAGFQETQYF	TGTGCCAGCAGTAAAAAACTAGCGGGGTTCCAAGAGACCCAGTACTTC
NA	TRBV12-3/TRBV12-4	few	TRBJ1-1	CASTPMGFMNTEAFF	TGTGCCAGCACCCCAATGGGCTTCATGAACACTGAAGCTTTCTTT
NA	TRBV2	NA	TRBJ2-2	CASSENGYPNTGELFF	TGTGCCAGCAGTGAAAACGGCTATCCGAACACCGGGGAGCTGTTTTTT
NA	TRBV6-5	few	TRBJ1-3	CASRRGSSGNTIYF	TGTGCCAGCAGGCGGGGTTCCTCTGGAAACACCATATATTTT
TRBD1	TRBV7-8	NA	TRBJ1-6	CASSLDRAPDNSPLHF	TGTGCCAGCAGCTTGGACAGGGCGCCGGATAATTCACCCCTCCACTTT
NA	TRBV9	NA	TRBJ2-1	CASSVVGQRNEQFF	TGTGCCAGCAGCGTAGTAGGTCAGAGGAATGAGCAGTTCTTC
NA	TRBV7-2	few	TRBJ2-7	CASSLDSGNSAGQYF	TGTGCCAGCAGCTTAGACTCGGGGAACTCAGCTGGGCAGTACTTC
NA	TRBV7-2	few	TRBJ2-1	CASSPSHFHEQFF	TGTGCCAGCAGCCCGTCGCACTTCCATGAGCAGTTCTTC
TRBD2	TRBV5-4	NA	TRBJ2-3	CASSLAPSGGTDTQYF	TGTGCCAGCAGCTTGGCCCCTAGCGGGGGCACAGATACGCAGTATTTT
TRBD1	TRBV10-3	few	TRBJ1-4	CAIGGQDEKLFF	TGTGCCATCGGAGGACAGGATGAAAAACTGTTTTTT
TRBD1	TRBV6-6	many	TRBJ1-5	CASSYSSRDRALRHF	TGTGCCAGCAGTTACTCCTCCCGGGACAGGGCCCTTCGACATTTT
NA	TRBV10-3	many	TRBJ2-2	CAIGNTGELFF	TGTGCCATCGGTAACACCGGGGAGCTGTTTTTT
NA	TRBV20-1	NA	TRBJ1-4	CSASVRDTTNEKLFF	TGCAGTGCTAGTGTCCGGGACACAACTAATGAAAAACTGTTTTTT
NA	TRBV10-2	few	TRBJ2-5	CASRNQGSATQYF	TGCGCCAGCAGAAACCAGGGGAGTGCGACCCAGTACTTC
NA	TRBV28	NA	TRBJ2-2	CASSRPDSRNTGELFF	TGTGCCAGCAGTCGGCCGGACAGTAGGAACACCGGGGAGCTGTTTTTT
NA	TRBV7-9	many	TRBJ2-1	CASSRGLLPGLNGEQFF	TGTGCCAGCAGCCGAGGTTTGCTCCCGGGGCTAAATGGTGAGCAGTTCTTC
NA	TRBV12-3/TRBV12-4	many	TRBJ2-7	CASSTGQDFSYEQYF	TGTGCCAGCAGCACGGGACAAGACTTCTCCTACGAGCAGTACTTC
NA	TRBV20-1	NA	TRBJ1-2	CSAPPVEGRGGYTF	TGCAGTGCCCCCCCTGTTGAGGGCAGAGGGGGCTACACCTTC
NA	TRBV9	few	TRBJ2-7	CASSVGTGPYEQYF	TGTGCCAGCAGCGTAGGAACAGGCCCCTACGAGCAGTACTTC
TRBD2	TRBV25-1	few	TRBJ2-3	CASSSLRTSGGDTQYF	TGTGCCAGCAGTTCACTAAGGACTAGCGGGGGGGATACGCAGTATTTT
TRBD1	TRBV2	NA	TRBJ1-2	CANPGQGQTTGYTF	TGTGCCAACCCCGGACAGGGCCAGACAACTGGCTACACCTTC
NA	TRBV5-8	once	TRBJ2-3	CASSLGGSGATSPTDTQYF	TGTGCCAGCAGCTTGGGCGGTAGCGGAGCGACATCCCCCACAGATACGCAGTATTTT
NA	TRBV7-9	many	TRBJ1-2	CASSFGRFYGYTF	TGTGCCAGCAGCTTCGGCCGATTCTATGGCTACACCTTC
TRBD1	TRBV24-1	few	TRBJ2-2	CATSDGQGAGELFF	TGTGCCACCAGTGACGGACAGGGCGCCGGGGAGCTGTTTTTT
TRBD1	TRBV19	NA	TRBJ1-2	CASSADRVLSYTF	TGTGCCAGTAGTGCCGACAGGGTTTTGAGCTACACCTTC
NA	TRBV20-1	NA	TRBJ1-1	CSARPDTNTEAFF	TGCAGTGCTAGACCGGACACGAACACTGAAGCTTTCTTT
NA	TRBV13	few	TRBJ1-2	CASRRLGGGYGYTF	TGTGCCAGCAGGCGGCTCGGAGGGGGCTATGGCTACACCTTC
NA	TRBV2	many	TRBJ2-3	CASSEGGSTDTQYF	TGTGCCAGCAGTGAGGGCGGGAGCACAGATACGCAGTATTTT
TRBD1	TRBV18	NA	TRBJ2-7	CASSPTGGRGYEQYF	TGTGCCAGCTCCCCGACAGGGGGCCGAGGGTACGAGCAGTACTTC
NA	TRBV11-2	few	TRBJ1-6	CASSLTGDYNSPLHF	TGTGCCAGCAGCTTGACGGGAGACTATAATTCACCCCTCCACTTT
NA	TRBV10-2	NA	TRBJ1-1	CASTATARNTEAFF	TGCGCCAGCACTGCTACGGCGAGGAACACTGAAGCTTTCTTT
TRBD2	TRBV28	few	TRBJ2-3	CASSLDPSGVSTDTQYF	TGTGCCAGCAGTCTCGACCCTAGCGGGGTTAGCACAGATACGCAGTATTTT
NA	TRBV4-2	NA	TRBJ1-1	CASSQTTGQSNTEAFF	TGTGCCAGCAGCCAGACAACCGGACAGTCGAACACTGAAGCTTTCTTT
NA	TRBV28	NA	TRBJ2-5	CASSPQGGRETQYF	TGTGCCAGCAGCCCCCAGGGCGGTCGGGAGACCCAGTACTTC
TRBD1	TRBV6-5	NA	TRBJ1-2	CASSYSRDSFYGYTF	TGTGCCAGCAGTTACAGCCGGGACAGCTTCTATGGCTACACCTTC
NA	TRBV6-5	few	TRBJ2-2	CASSRQQGPSTGELFF	TGTGCCAGCAGCCGGCAACAGGGTCCCAGCACCGGGGAGCTGTTTTTT
TRBD2	TRBV7-2	NA	TRBJ2-7	CASSFTSAAYEQYF	TGTGCCAGCAGCTTCACTAGCGCTGCCTACGAGCAGTACTTC
TRBD1	TRBV7-9	NA	TRBJ1-1	CASSPRDRGDTEAFF	TGTGCCAGCAGCCCCCGGGACAGGGGGGACACTGAAGCTTTCTTT
TRBD2	TRBV5-1	NA	TRBJ2-5	CASSRISSGMEETQYF	TGCGCCAGCAGCCGAATCTCTAGCGGGATGGAAGAGACCCAGTACTTC
TRBD2	TRBV9	NA	TRBJ2-1	CASSVGLAGAYNEQFF	TGTGCCAGCAGCGTAGGACTAGCGGGGGCCTACAATGAGCAGTTCTTC